This T cell receptor beta chain appears in the sequencing data of a study of cytomegalovirus exposure and HLA in healthy donors. Findings and limits, study-wide: Altogether, about 160 TCR beta chains were recorded as cytomegalovirus-associated.

The PCR employed 60 Vbeta primers together with 13 Jbeta primers. Repertoires were generated with immunoSEQ multiplex PCR, while TCRdb's copy carries only in-frame clones and drops some. The table lists 170,000 or so clones, over 60% of them singletons. To note about this clone: What it binds is unknown.

V lost 6 bases, J lost 5 bases, and 17 bases lay in between. Germline V lookup: CDR1 MDHEN, CDR2 SYDVKM. This CDR3 has 14 residues. As for the donors, each was a healthy bone marrow donor. Sequencing used PBMCs. The V gene is TRBV28, the J gene TRBJ2-7; D not resolved. The TCR sequence derives from a woman aged 25-40 years in good health and CMV-seronegative. The CDR3 region is CASSPRGSLHEQYF. The DNA for the CDR3 is TGTGCCAGCAGCCCTCGTGGTAGTCTCCACGAGCAGTACTTC.